Listed below are T cell receptor beta chains from one sample, sequenced in a study of PD-L1 blockade in urothelial cancer. Only in-frame clones appear in the TCRdb table, and some are missing; sequencing was by immunoSEQ multiplex PCR. The table lists fewer than 45,000 clones, roughly 88% of them singletons. The sequencing used PBMCs, collected around atezolizumab (anti-PD-L1) treatment. The source of these receptors is a donor aged 40 or over with urothelial cancer. Each CDR3 is given with its conserved first and last residue. Each record gives: J gene, V gene, clone size, D gene, CDR3 protein, CDR3 DNA. D genes are given only for firm matches. A clone size is listed for some rows: how often the clone was seen (once, few, many), or a class if it is expanded.

J: TRBJ2-3
V: TRBV11-3
size: few
D: TRBD1
CDR3: CASSQTGTVRLTDTQYF
DNA: TGTGCCAGCAGCCAAACCGGGACAGTGCGGCTCACAGATACGCAGTATTTT

J: TRBJ2-3
V: TRBV18
size: NA
D: TRBD1
CDR3: CASSLAGQGPDTQYF
DNA: TGTGCCAGCTCACTTGCAGGACAGGGGCCAGATACGCAGTATTTT

J: TRBJ1-4
V: TRBV7-9
size: NA
D: NA
CDR3: CASSLSAGGGEKLFF
DNA: TGTGCCAGCAGCTTATCGGCGGGGGGGGGTGAAAAACTGTTTTTT

J: TRBJ1-5
V: TRBV7-2
size: few
D: TRBD1
CDR3: CASSFDRGQPQHF
DNA: TGTGCCAGCAGCTTCGACAGGGGTCAGCCCCAGCATTTT

J: TRBJ1-2
V: TRBV6-5
size: NA
D: NA
CDR3: CASSYPTPQGDYGYTF
DNA: TGTGCCAGCAGTTACCCCACCCCACAGGGCGACTATGGCTACACCTTC

J: TRBJ2-7
V: TRBV5-4
size: NA
D: TRBD2
CDR3: CASSFGGGRAYEQYF
DNA: TGTGCCAGCAGCTTCGGGGGCGGGAGGGCCTACGAGCAGTACTTC

J: TRBJ1-5
V: TRBV27
size: NA
D: TRBD1
CDR3: CASSPRQGNNQPQHF
DNA: TGTGCCAGCAGCCCGCGACAGGGGAACAATCAGCCCCAGCATTTT

J: TRBJ1-5
V: TRBV7-6
size: NA
D: TRBD1
CDR3: CASSAGQGGNQPQHF
DNA: TGTGCCAGCAGCGCCGGACAGGGGGGAAATCAGCCCCAGCATTTT

J: TRBJ2-7
V: TRBV11-2
size: once
D: TRBD1
CDR3: CASSLVATGGYEQYF
DNA: TGTGCCAGCAGCTTAGTCGCGACAGGGGGGTACGAGCAGTACTTC

J: TRBJ2-6
V: TRBV9
size: NA
D: NA
CDR3: CASSPQGSGPGANVLTF
DNA: TGTGCCAGCAGCCCACAGGGTTCCGGGCCGGGGGCCAACGTCCTGACTTTC

J: TRBJ2-1
V: TRBV5-1
size: NA
D: NA
CDR3: CASSPGLGGQGQFF
DNA: TGCGCCAGCAGCCCGGGACTAGGGGGCCAGGGGCAGTTCTTC

J: TRBJ2-5
V: TRBV30
size: NA
D: NA
CDR3: CAWMGAVTQYF
DNA: TGTGCCTGGATGGGGGCGGTGACCCAGTACTTC

J: TRBJ2-2
V: TRBV6-1
size: few
D: NA
CDR3: CASSEARIINTGELFF
DNA: TGTGCCAGCAGTGAAGCGCGGATCATCAACACCGGGGAGCTGTTTTTT

J: TRBJ2-1
V: TRBV28
size: NA
D: NA
CDR3: CASSLGAGAGRGQFF
DNA: TGTGCCAGCAGTTTAGGGGCCGGGGCGGGAAGGGGGCAGTTCTTC

J: TRBJ1-1
V: TRBV7-2
size: NA
D: TRBD1
CDR3: CASSFEGALNTEAFF
DNA: TGTGCCAGCAGCTTTGAGGGGGCCCTGAACACTGAAGCTTTCTTT

J: TRBJ2-3
V: TRBV6-5
size: NA
D: NA
CDR3: CASTELDTQYF
DNA: TGTGCCAGCACCGAACTAGATACGCAGTATTTT

J: TRBJ1-4
V: TRBV29-1
size: NA
D: NA
CDR3: CSAGDAKLFF
DNA: TGCAGCGCAGGGGACGCAAAACTGTTTTTT

J: TRBJ2-3
V: TRBV28
size: NA
D: TRBD2
CDR3: CASRGAGEGTDTQYF
DNA: TGTGCCAGCAGGGGAGCGGGAGAGGGGACAGATACGCAGTATTTT

J: TRBJ2-1
V: TRBV5-6
size: once
D: TRBD2
CDR3: CASSLPSGWDEQFF
DNA: TGTGCCAGCAGCTTGCCTAGCGGGTGGGATGAGCAGTTCTTC

J: TRBJ1-5
V: TRBV19
size: NA
D: TRBD1
CDR3: CASSIGDSLKFYSNQPQHF
DNA: TGTGCCAGTAGTATAGGGGACAGCCTGAAATTCTATAGCAATCAGCCCCAGCATTTT

J: TRBJ1-2
V: TRBV27
size: NA
D: TRBD1
CDR3: CASSLGTGFGANYGYTF
DNA: TGTGCCAGCAGTTTAGGGACAGGGTTTGGGGCTAACTATGGCTACACCTTC

J: TRBJ2-7
V: TRBV11-3
size: NA
D: NA
CDR3: CASSLGERREQYF
DNA: TGTGCCAGCAGCTTAGGGGAGAGACGTGAGCAGTACTTC

J: TRBJ2-3
V: TRBV5-4
size: NA
D: TRBD2
CDR3: CASSLLAGGGTDTQYF
DNA: TGTGCCAGCAGCCTTTTAGCGGGAGGAGGCACAGATACGCAGTATTTT

J: TRBJ2-2
V: TRBV28
size: NA
D: NA
CDR3: CASGNLFLRLGRTGELFF
DNA: TGTGCCAGCGGAAACCTTTTCTTGAGACTAGGGAGGACCGGGGAGCTGTTTTTT

J: TRBJ1-2
V: TRBV6-5
size: few
D: TRBD1
CDR3: CASSPDRVLGYTF
DNA: TGTGCCAGCAGTCCGGACAGGGTACTAGGCTACACCTTC

J: TRBJ2-7
V: TRBV5-1
size: NA
D: TRBD2
CDR3: CASSMTPSGRADEQYF
DNA: TGCGCCAGCAGCATGACCCCTAGCGGGAGGGCGGACGAGCAGTACTTC

J: TRBJ2-5
V: TRBV7-8
size: NA
D: TRBD1
CDR3: CAKGGQGGFVGQETQYF
DNA: TGTGCCAAGGGGGGACAGGGGGGATTTGTAGGGCAAGAGACCCAGTACTTC

J: TRBJ2-2
V: TRBV9
size: NA
D: NA
CDR3: CASRAGEGRWAGELFF
DNA: TGTGCCAGCAGGGCCGGTGAGGGCCGGTGGGCCGGGGAGCTGTTTTTT

J: TRBJ1-1
V: TRBV5-1
size: NA
D: TRBD1
CDR3: CASSPGTGGTEAFF
DNA: TGCGCCAGCAGCCCCGGGACAGGGGGCACTGAAGCTTTCTTT

J: TRBJ2-7
V: TRBV28
size: NA
D: TRBD2
CDR3: CASSLRERRYEQYF
DNA: TGTGCCAGCAGTTTGCGGGAGAGACGCTACGAGCAGTACTTC

J: TRBJ1-1
V: TRBV5-1
size: NA
D: TRBD1
CDR3: CASSLGPGTGVSVYTEAFF
DNA: TGCGCCAGCAGCTTGGGTCCCGGGACAGGTGTGTCCGTTTACACTGAAGCTTTCTTT

J: TRBJ2-1
V: TRBV7-2
size: NA
D: TRBD2
CDR3: CASSLWLAGVNEQFF
DNA: TGTGCCAGCAGCTTATGGCTAGCGGGAGTTAATGAGCAGTTCTTC

J: TRBJ2-7
V: TRBV15
size: NA
D: TRBD2
CDR3: CATRPGLVGEQYF
DNA: TGTGCCACTAGACCGGGACTAGTAGGCGAGCAGTACTTC

J: TRBJ2-5
V: TRBV30
size: NA
D: NA
CDR3: CAWRGEGETQYF
DNA: TGTGCCTGGAGGGGTGAGGGAGAGACCCAGTACTTC

J: TRBJ2-1
V: TRBV18
size: NA
D: TRBD2
CDR3: CASSRASGSVDEQFF
DNA: TGTGCCAGCTCAAGGGCTAGCGGGAGTGTAGATGAGCAGTTCTTC

J: TRBJ1-1
V: TRBV19
size: NA
D: TRBD1
CDR3: CASRTGRGTEAFF
DNA: TGTGCCAGTAGGACAGGGCGGGGCACTGAAGCTTTCTTT

J: TRBJ1-1
V: TRBV9
size: NA
D: TRBD1
CDR3: CASSGGQNTEAFF
DNA: TGTGCCAGCTCAGGGGGGCAGAACACTGAAGCTTTCTTT

J: TRBJ2-5
V: TRBV29-1
size: once
D: NA
CDR3: CSVEGALDPRGQYF
DNA: TGCAGCGTTGAAGGCGCCTTAGATCCCAGGGGCCAGTACTTC

J: TRBJ1-1
V: TRBV4-3
size: NA
D: NA
CDR3: CASSQDRGGPWGFF
DNA: TGCGCCAGCAGCCAAGATCGGGGGGGCCCCTGGGGTTTCTTT

J: TRBJ2-3
V: TRBV9
size: NA
D: NA
CDR3: CASSVAGIIADTQYF
DNA: TGTGCCAGCAGCGTAGCGGGGATCATAGCAGATACGCAGTATTTT

J: TRBJ1-4
V: TRBV5-1
size: NA
D: NA
CDR3: CASSFRATNEKLFF
DNA: TGCGCCAGCAGCTTCAGGGCAACTAATGAAAAACTGTTTTTT

J: TRBJ2-7
V: TRBV4-2
size: NA
D: TRBD1
CDR3: CASSPGQRTYEQYF
DNA: TGTGCCAGCAGCCCGGGACAGCGAACCTACGAGCAGTACTTC

J: TRBJ2-1
V: TRBV7-9
size: NA
D: NA
CDR3: CASSSQGWDEQFF
DNA: TGTGCCAGCAGCTCCCAGGGTTGGGATGAGCAGTTCTTC

J: TRBJ1-1
V: TRBV7-6
size: NA
D: TRBD1
CDR3: CASSPRTGANTEAFF
DNA: TGTGCCAGCAGCCCACGGACAGGGGCGAACACTGAAGCTTTCTTT

J: TRBJ2-7
V: TRBV9
size: NA
D: NA
CDR3: CASSTQPTLGGEQYF
DNA: TGTGCCAGCAGCACCCAACCGACTTTGGGCGGGGAGCAGTACTTC

J: TRBJ2-1
V: TRBV2
size: few
D: NA
CDR3: CASSRGSYNEQFF
DNA: TGTGCCAGCAGTCGGGGCTCCTACAATGAGCAGTTCTTC

J: TRBJ2-5
V: TRBV25-1
size: NA
D: NA
CDR3: CASSEVQGSRETQYF
DNA: TGTGCCAGCAGTGAGGTACAGGGAAGTAGAGAGACCCAGTACTTC

J: TRBJ2-5
V: TRBV9
size: NA
D: TRBD2
CDR3: CASSGPAGGGETQYF
DNA: TGTGCCAGCAGCGGACCAGCGGGAGGAGGAGAGACCCAGTACTTC

J: TRBJ2-5
V: TRBV4-2
size: NA
D: TRBD2
CDR3: CASSPGGREDGETQYF
DNA: TGTGCCAGCAGCCCCGGGGGGCGGGAGGACGGTGAGACCCAGTACTTC

J: TRBJ1-2
V: TRBV5-8
size: NA
D: NA
CDR3: CASSRTTNYGYTF
DNA: TGTGCCAGCAGCCGGACAACTAACTATGGCTACACCTTC

J: TRBJ2-7
V: TRBV25-1
size: NA
D: TRBD1
CDR3: CASSELGTGGSYEQYF
DNA: TGTGCCAGCAGTGAATTGGGGACAGGGGGGTCCTACGAGCAGTACTTC

J: TRBJ2-3
V: TRBV10-2
size: few
D: TRBD1
CDR3: CASSGRGQGLDTQYF
DNA: TGCGCCAGCAGCGGCCGGGGACAGGGTTTAGATACGCAGTATTTT

J: TRBJ1-2
V: TRBV28
size: NA
D: TRBD1
CDR3: CASSPGGWGGYTF
DNA: TGTGCCAGCAGCCCAGGGGGATGGGGTGGCTACACCTTC

J: TRBJ2-2
V: TRBV9
size: NA
D: TRBD2
CDR3: CASSVGVGGLAGELFF
DNA: TGTGCCAGCAGCGTAGGGGTGGGAGGGCTCGCCGGGGAGCTGTTTTTT